Listed below are T cell receptor beta chains from one sample, sequenced in a study of CD8 T cells in Susac syndrome. TCRdb re-analysed the immunoSEQ multiplex PCR reads in MiXCR, keeping a single row per CDR3 protein. This sample yields about 170,000 distinct CDR3 sequences, of which 90% to 95% are seen a single time; more than 0.08% belongs to the top ten. The sample taken for sequencing was CD4+ T cells from PBMCs. The receptors stem from a human donor with multiple sclerosis. Each CDR3 is given with its conserved first and last residue. Clone size is stated in some rows and not others, as once, few, many or a class when expanded.

TRBJ2-5 | once | TRBV11-1 | CASSFGQGQETQYF
TRBJ2-3 | . | TRBV12-3/TRBV12-4 | CASGDSSTDTQYF
TRBJ2-5 | . | TRBV14 | CASSQDVSWVGTWGATQYF
TRBJ2-7 | . | TRBV19 | CASSSGTVNYEQYF
TRBJ2-3 | . | TRBV28 | CASRPSGSDTQYF
TRBJ2-3 | . | TRBV27 | CASASGIKTDTQYF
TRBJ1-1 | . | TRBV15 | CATSRDWSANTEAFF
TRBJ2-2 | . | TRBV7-2 | CASSPRGTNTGELFF
TRBJ2-7 | . | TRBV10-2 | CASSSWVAVPTYEQYF
TRBJ2-7 | . | TRBV6-6 | CASSSVASSYEQYF
TRBJ1-5 | . | TRBV29-1 | CSVAWGDQPQHF
TRBJ1-2 | . | TRBV21-1 | CASSKAPAGTDKEQYGYTF
TRBJ2-1 | few | TRBV4-1 | CASSQGPTPNDNEQFF
TRBJ2-3 | . | TRBV4-3 | CASSLRLGYTDTQYF
TRBJ2-3 | . | TRBV7-2 | CASSLFLAGGIKQDTQYF
TRBJ2-2 | . | TRBV6-4 | CASRRDANTGELFF